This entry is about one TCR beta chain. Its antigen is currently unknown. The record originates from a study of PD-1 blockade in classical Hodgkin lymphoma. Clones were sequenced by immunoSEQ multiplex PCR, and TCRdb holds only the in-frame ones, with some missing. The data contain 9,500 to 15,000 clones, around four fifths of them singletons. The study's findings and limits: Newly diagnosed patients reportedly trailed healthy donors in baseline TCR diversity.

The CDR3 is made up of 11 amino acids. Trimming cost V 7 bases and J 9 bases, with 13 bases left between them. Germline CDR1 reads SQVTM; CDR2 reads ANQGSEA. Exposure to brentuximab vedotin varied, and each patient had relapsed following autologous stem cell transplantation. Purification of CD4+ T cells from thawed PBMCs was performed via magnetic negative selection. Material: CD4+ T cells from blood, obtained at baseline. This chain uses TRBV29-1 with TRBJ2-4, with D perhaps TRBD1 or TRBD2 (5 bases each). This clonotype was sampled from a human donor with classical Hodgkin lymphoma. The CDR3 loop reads CSADTGGIQYF. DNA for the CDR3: TGCAGCGCTGACACTGGGGGCATTCAGTACTTC.